The next 10 T cell receptor beta chains were all read from a single sample in a study of cytomegalovirus exposure and HLA in healthy donors. Use of 60 Vbeta and 13 Jbeta primers characterized the PCR. Using immunoSEQ multiplex PCR, the repertoire was profiled, and TCRdb retains in-frame clones only, with some absent. Of roughly 100,000 clones in the sample, under 85% were seen once. The sequenced sample consisted of PBMCs. All receptors derive from a man aged 18 to 29 in good health and CMV-seropositive.

CDR3 bases: TGCGCCAGCAGCTTCACTTTGACGGGACAGTCCCAACCGGGAGATGGCTACACCTTC. Translation gives CASSFTLTGQSQPGDGYTF. V and J are TRBV5-1 and TRBJ1-2, with 7 bases lining up with TRBD1. V shed 2 bases and J 6 bases; nucleotides not matched to a gene: 22. Germline assignment: CDR1 SGHRS and CDR2 YFSETQ. The CDR3 length is 19 residues.

This clone showed up just a few times. The gene calls are TRBV18 and TRBJ1-1, with D hard to call. The CDR3 sequence is 13 residues long. V gave up 0 bases and J gave up 7 bases, with 9 bases separating them. Germline assignment: CDR1 KGHSH and CDR2 LQKENI. CDR3 residues: CASSPPGLFEAFF. The CDR3 DNA is TGTGCCAGCTCACCACCAGGACTGTTTGAAGCTTTCTTT.

This chain links TRBV7-9 with TRBJ2-7; 8 bases agree with TRBD2. CDR1 and CDR2 from the germline V gene are SEHNR and FQNEAQ (reference sequence). J lost 4 bases, V lost 2 bases, and 13 bases had no gene match. This CDR3 has 17 residues. The CDR3 region has the DNA TGTGCCAGCAGCTTACCCCCCGGGGGGGAAGAGTTTTACGAGCAGTACTTC. Protein: CASSLPPGGEEFYEQYF.

This clone showed up just a few times. The rearrangement links TRBV29-1 to TRBJ1-2, with D tentatively TRBD1 (6 bases). CDR3 size: 16 residues. The ends were cut back, 0 bases at V and 4 bases at J, with 18 bases in the middle. The V gene's germline CDR1 is SQVTM and CDR2 ANQGSEA. The CDR3 DNA follows: TGCAGCGTTGAAGAGAGGGGGATACTTTTTACCTATGGCTACACCTTC. This sequence encodes CSVEERGILFTYGYTF. The full variable domain, in which reference TRBV29-1 and TRBJ1-2 provide the parts outside the CDR3, is SAVISQKPSRDICQRGTSLTIQCQVDSQVTMMFWYRQQPGQSLTLIATANQGSEATYESGFVIDKFPISRPNLTFSTLTVSNMSPEDSSIYLCSVEERGILFTYGYTFGSGTRLTVV.

For this clone: This sample includes further DNA sequences coding for the same CDR3. This rearrangement joins TRBV7-9 to TRBJ2-1, with a tentative D call TRBD1 (6 bases). V lost 5 bases and J lost 8, with 7 bases in between. In germline, CDR1 is SEHNR, CDR2 FQNEAQ (reference sequence). This CDR3 is built from 11 residues. This CDR3 is CASSPGDEQFF. DNA for the CDR3: TGTGCCAGCAGCCCAGGGGATGAGCAGTTCTTC.

The genes are TRBV19 and TRBJ1-3; D possibly corresponds to TRBD1 (5 bases). This CDR3 is built from 13 residues. V was trimmed by 5 bases and J by 1 base, leaving 6 bases between them. CDR1 and CDR2 (germline): LNHDA, SQIVND (reference sequence). CDR3 DNA sequence: TGTGCCAGTAGTCGGGGGTCTGGAAACACCATATATTTT. This codes for CASSRGSGNTIYF.

The chain has TRBV10-3 and TRBJ2-3; 11 positions agree with TRBD2. The V gene's germline CDR1 is ENHRY and CDR2 SYGVKD. The J segment lost 2 bases and the V segment lost 3 bases, leaving 4 bases of the junction unmatched. This CDR3 is built from 16 residues. The CDR3 region is CAISDTSGSNTDTQYF. In DNA, the CDR3 is TGTGCCATCAGTGATACTAGCGGGAGCAACACAGATACGCAGTATTTT.

About this clone itself: The CDR3 ends on some other residue instead of the conserved phenylalanine or tryptophan, so this is likely a read error. The gene calls are TRBV5-1 and TRBJ1-6; the D is unclear. Trimming pared 0 bases from V and 5 bases from J, leaving 9 bases between. The CDR3 has 15 amino acids. Germline V gives CDR1 SGHRS, CDR2 YFSETQ. CDR3 bases: TGCGCCAGCAGCTTGGAACAGAACAATAATTCACCCCTCCACGTT. Translated, it gives CASSLEQNNNSPLHV.

This clone was seen a handful of times. This rearrangement joins TRBV30 to TRBJ2-1; the match to TRBD2 covers 8 bases. The CDR3 is made up of 13 amino acids. Germline CDR1 is GTSNPN and CDR2 is SVGIG (reference sequence). The ends lost 3 bases at V and 4 bases at J; junction bases unmatched: 2. This chain's CDR3 is CAWRLAGYNEQFF. Written as DNA, the CDR3 is TGTGCCTGGAGATTAGCGGGATACAATGAGCAGTTCTTC.

This clone was recorded only once. This chain uses TRBV5-4 with TRBJ2-2, with TRBD2 matching over 7 bases. The V gene's germline CDR1 is SGHNT and CDR2 YYREEE (reference sequence). The V segment lost 3 bases and the J segment 0 bases; nucleotides outside the gene matches: 8. The CDR3 extends over 17 amino acids. For the CDR3, the DNA is TGTGCCAGCAGCTACCCTAGCGGACCCGCGAACACCGGGGAGCTGTTTTTT. Protein: CASSYPSGPANTGELFF.